Below are 31 T cell receptor beta chains sequenced from a single sample in a study of blood T cell repertoires in COVID-19. The assay was immunoSEQ multiplex PCR, and TCRdb's table has in-frame clones only and misses some. The table includes tens of thousands of clones, 84% detected once. Sequenced input: peripheral blood. These receptors were obtained from a man between 65 and 85 years old with acute or convalescent COVID-19.

The chain joins TRBV15 to TRBJ2-3; the match to TRBD2 covers 8 bases. The germline gives CDR1 LNHNV, CDR2 YYDKDF (reference sequence). V dropped 5 bases and J dropped 4; count of bases not matched to a gene: 11. This CDR3 region has 16 residues. The CDR3 here is CATSPRRGGYADTQYF. The CDR3 nucleotides are TGTGCCACCAGCCCTAGACGGGGGGGCTATGCAGATACGCAGTATTTT. Complete variable domain (other parts from reference TRBV15 and TRBJ2-3): DAMVIQNPRYQVTQFGKPVTLSCSQTLNHNVMYWYQQKSSQAPKLLFHYYDKDFNNEADTPDNFQSRRPNTSFCFLDIRSPGLGDTAMYLCATSPRRGGYADTQYFGPGTRLTVL.

The chain uses TRBV7-3 and TRBJ2-7, with 9 nucleotides matching TRBD1. This CDR3 has 17 residues. CDR1 is SGHTA and CDR2 is FQGTGA in the germline V gene. After removal of 0 bases from V and 6 bases from J, the junction contained 12 bases not matched to a gene. The CDR3 DNA follows: TGTGCCAGCAGCTTAACAGGTGGGACAGGGCTTAACGTCGAGCAGTACTTC. Its protein product is CASSLTGGTGLNVEQYF. Drawing the rest from reference TRBV7-3 and TRBJ2-7, the complete variable domain is GAGVSQTPSNKVTEKGKYVELRCDPISGHTALYWYRQSLGQGPEFLIYFQGTGAADDSGLPNDRFFAVRPEGSVSTLKIQRTERGDSAVYLCASSLTGGTGLNVEQYFGPGTRLTVT.

J is TRBJ2-5 and V is TRBV2; 8 nucleotides agree with TRBD2. V shed 6 bases and J 3 bases; nucleotides not matched to a gene: 9. Germline-derived CDR1 and CDR2 are SNHLY and FYNNEI. CDR3 size: 15 residues. This CDR3 is CASRRTSLGEETQYF. CDR3 DNA sequence: TGTGCCAGCAGACGGACTAGCCTGGGTGAAGAGACCCAGTACTTC.

The V and J genes are TRBV6-5 and TRBJ1-2, with D uncertain. Deletions cut 2 bases from V and 11 bases from J, with 12 bases between. CDR3 length: 12 residues. Germline V gene sequence: CDR1 MNHEY, CDR2 SVGAGI. CDR3 sequence: CASSYAEGWYTF. CDR3 nucleotide sequence: TGTGCCAGCAGTTACGCCGAGGGTTGGTACACCTTC.

Details on this clone: Additional DNA sequences in this sample encode the identical CDR3. V usage is TRBV7-3 and J usage is TRBJ2-6; D is possibly TRBD1 (6 bases). The V gene lost 3 bases and the J gene lost 1 base, with 7 bases spanning the gap. Germline CDR1 is SGHTA and CDR2 is FQGTGA. The CDR3 spans 15 residues. This CDR3 reads CASSFQGSGANVLTF. The CDR3 bases are TGTGCCAGCAGCTTCCAGGGGTCTGGGGCCAACGTCCTGACTTTC.

V and J are TRBV28 and TRBJ1-1, with 9 positions matching TRBD1. Unmatched junction bases numbered 10, after V lost 6 bases and J lost 5 bases. The CDR3 is made up of 15 amino acids. Germline values: CDR1 MDHEN, CDR2 SYDVKM. For the CDR3, the DNA is TGTGCCAGCAGCTTCATGACAGGGGGAAAGACTGAAGCTTTCTTT. This translates into CASSFMTGGKTEAFF.

The chain combines TRBV5-1 with TRBJ2-2; D perhaps matches TRBD1 (5 bases). V lost 4 bases to trimming and J lost 2 bases, with 12 bases between them. The CDR3 is 15 residues long. Germline V gene data show CDR1 as SGHRS and CDR2 as YFSETQ. In DNA, the CDR3 is TGCGCCAGCAGCCTGCAGGGTTACAACACCGGGGAGCTGTTTTTT. Amino acid sequence: CASSLQGYNTGELFF.

The chain employs TRBV28 and TRBJ1-5; D is perhaps TRBD1 (5 bases). Germline V lookup: CDR1 MDHEN, CDR2 SYDVKM. Trimming left V 5 bases short and J 3 bases short, with 14 bases between. The CDR3 sequence is 15 residues long. CDR3 sequence (DNA): TGTGCCAGCAGTCTAGTGGGGGGAGACAATCAGCCCCAGCATTTT. It specifies CASSLVGGDNQPQHF.

The rearrangement links TRBV3-1 (or the pseudogene TRBV3-2) to TRBJ2-2; TRBD1 agrees at 9 bases. The V segment lost 8 bases and the J segment 0 bases; nucleotides outside the gene matches: 7. Germline-derived CDR1 and CDR2 are LGHDT and YNNKEL (reference sequence). The CDR3 extends over 16 amino acids. CDR3 region: CASGNRGPTNTGELFF. As DNA, the CDR3 is TGTGCCAGCGGTAACAGGGGGCCCACGAACACCGGGGAGCTGTTTTTT.

The DNA for the CDR3 is TGTGCCAGCAGCTTAGTTGAGGCGTATGGCTACACCTTC. Encoded protein: CASSLVEAYGYTF. The chain links TRBV7-9 to TRBJ1-2; D remains ambiguous. V dropped 1 base and J dropped 5 bases, with 8 bases sitting between them. The CDR3 is 13 residues long. Germline assignment: CDR1 SEHNR and CDR2 FQNEAQ (reference sequence).

This chain links TRBV27 with TRBJ2-1, with D perhaps TRBD1 (6 bases). Trimming left V 5 bases short and J 5 bases short, with 13 bases between. Germline CDR1 reads MNHEY; CDR2 reads SMNVEV (reference sequence). The CDR3 contains 14 residues. The CDR3, as DNA: TGTGCCAGCAGTCTGGGGGACATCAACAATGAGCAGTTCTTC. This sequence encodes CASSLGDINNEQFF.

The chain combines TRBV27 with TRBJ2-1; 8 nucleotides line up with TRBD2. This CDR3 is built from 16 residues. Germline lookup yields CDR1 MNHEY and CDR2 SMNVEV (reference sequence). V shed 0 bases, J shed 4 bases, and the junction held 5 bases outside the gene matches. This CDR3 is CASSLSASGWYNEQFF. The CDR3 coding sequence is TGTGCCAGCAGTTTATCCGCTAGCGGGTGGTACAATGAGCAGTTCTTC.

This clone was seen a handful of times. The rearrangement links TRBV14 to TRBJ2-1; tentative D call: TRBD2 (5 bases). CDR1 is SGHDN, CDR2 FVKESK, per germline. The CDR3 consists of 16 residues. Trimming removed 4 bases at V and 1 base at J, with 14 bases between. CDR3 residues: CASSPRGPSSYNEQFF. CDR3 DNA sequence: TGTGCCAGCAGCCCGAGAGGGCCGAGTTCCTACAATGAGCAGTTCTTC.

The chain uses TRBV7-6 and TRBJ1-1; the D gene is possibly TRBD1 (5 bases). The CDR3 covers 15 residues. The ends were cut back, 3 bases at V and 2 bases at J, with 13 bases in the middle. Looked up from germline, CDR1 is SGHVS and CDR2 is FNYEAQ. This CDR3 is CASSFLPGGNTEAFF. The CDR3 DNA reads as TGTGCCAGCAGCTTCCTCCCCGGGGGAAACACTGAAGCTTTCTTT.

The chain employs TRBV9 and TRBJ1-1, with D uncertain. This CDR3 is 14 amino acids long. V shed 4 bases and J shed 1 base, with 11 bases lying between them. Germline lookup yields CDR1 SGDLS and CDR2 YYNGEE. The CDR3 protein is CASSPSPTNTEAFF. The CDR3 nucleotides read TGTGCCAGCAGCCCCTCGCCTACGAACACTGAAGCTTTCTTT.

Here the CDR3 reads CASAPTWAARGYTF. The CDR3 nucleotides read TGTGCCAGCGCACCCACATGGGCCGCACGAGGCTACACCTTC. V usage is TRBV3-1 (or the pseudogene TRBV3-2) and J usage is TRBJ1-2; D is ambiguous. V dropped 8 bases and J dropped 8 bases, with 21 bases sitting between them. The germline CDR1 and CDR2 sequences are LGHDT and YNNKEL (reference sequence). CDR3 size: 14 residues.

The rearrangement uses TRBV11-2 and TRBJ2-1, with D tentatively TRBD2 (6 bases). The germline gives CDR1 SGHAT, CDR2 FQNNGV. Trimming took off 4 bases at V and 10 bases at J, with 20 bases between the two ends. The CDR3 is made up of 15 amino acids. The DNA for the CDR3 is TGTGCCAGCAGCTCTCCGGGACTCCTATGGAAGGAGCAGTTCTTC. This codes for CASSSPGLLWKEQFF.

The CDR3 sequence is CASSLEGAANTEAFF. The CDR3 region has the DNA TGTGCCAGCAGCTTAGAGGGGGCGGCAAACACTGAAGCTTTCTTT. The rearrangement links TRBV7-6 to TRBJ1-1; 7 bases are a match to TRBD1. Per the germline V gene, CDR1 is SGHVS and CDR2 is FNYEAQ. The CDR3 totals 15 residues. V lost 1 base and J lost 2; bases outside the gene matches: 4.

The table lists this clone with a few counts. This chain joins TRBV9 and TRBJ2-1; TRBD2 matches 10 bases. The germline CDR1 and CDR2 sequences are SGDLS and YYNGEE. The CDR3 covers 16 residues. V dropped 5 bases and J dropped 3; count of bases not matched to a gene: 8. The CDR3 protein is CASRPSGGEDYNEQFF. The CDR3 DNA follows: TGTGCCAGCAGACCCAGCGGGGGGGAGGACTACAATGAGCAGTTCTTC.

V usage is TRBV7-9 and J usage is TRBJ1-3; no reliable D call. The germline gives CDR1 SEHNR, CDR2 FQNEAQ (reference sequence). CDR3 length: 16 residues. The germline V and J ends were trimmed by 2 bases and 0 bases, with 11 bases remaining between them. The CDR3 DNA reads TGTGCCAGCAGCTTAAGTACGGGATCCTCTGGAAACACCATATATTTT. Translation: CASSLSTGSSGNTIYF.

This clone appeared a few times. V is TRBV28 and J is TRBJ1-5; tentative D call: TRBD1 (6 bases). The germline V gene has CDR1 MDHEN and CDR2 SYDVKM. The CDR3 consists of 14 residues. Trimming removed 6 bases from V and 2 bases from J, with 11 bases in between. CDR3 nucleotides: TGTGCCAGCAGCTCAGGGGAACGCAATCAGCCCCAGCATTTT. The encoded protein is CASSSGERNQPQHF.

This rearrangement joins TRBV18 to TRBJ1-1; D uncertain. With 4 bases removed from V and 11 bases from J, the gap between germline ends came to 14 bases. CDR1 and CDR2 (germline): KGHSH, LQKENI. The CDR3 contains 12 residues. The CDR3 sequence is CASSQKGDQAFF. CDR3 DNA: TGTGCCAGCTCACAAAAGGGAGATCAGGCTTTCTTT. Filled out from reference TRBV18 and TRBJ1-1, the complete variable domain reads NAGVMQNPRHLVRRRGQEARLRCSPMKGHSHVYWYRQLPEEGLKFMVYLQKENIIDESGMPKERFSAEFPKEGPSILRIQQVVRGDSAAYFCASSQKGDQAFFGQGTRLTVV.

The rearrangement links TRBV7-2 to TRBJ2-3, with 11 bases matching TRBD2. J gave up 4 bases and V 6 bases, and 12 bases lay outside the gene matches. Germline CDR1 reads SGHTA; CDR2 reads FQGNSA. The CDR3 runs 17 residues. The chain's CDR3 is CASSHGLAGRYADTQYF. The CDR3 nucleotides are TGTGCCAGCAGTCATGGACTAGCGGGCCGGTACGCAGATACGCAGTATTTT.

This clone came up once. This chain uses TRBV4-1 with TRBJ1-1; D gene uncertain. Trimming left V 0 bases short and J 8 bases short, with 16 bases between. Germline V gives CDR1 MGHRA, CDR2 YSYEKL. The CDR3 extends over 15 amino acids. The CDR3 coding sequence is TGCGCCAGCAGCCAAGATCCGACCGGGAGGGCCGAAGCTTTCTTT. It yields the protein CASSQDPTGRAEAFF.

The V and J genes are TRBV3-1 (or the pseudogene TRBV3-2) and TRBJ2-1, with D maybe TRBD1 (6 bases). From germline, CDR1 is LGHDT and CDR2 YNNKEL (reference sequence). CDR3 length: 13 amino acids. The V end was cut by 4 bases, the J end by 12 bases, with 16 bases between. CDR3 sequence (DNA): TGTGCCAGCAGCCCGGACTCTAGGGGGAGGCAGTTCTTC. Its translation is CASSPDSRGRQFF.

V and J are TRBV19 and TRBJ1-2; a possible D gene is TRBD1 (6 bases). There are 15 residues in the CDR3. Germline values: CDR1 LNHDA, CDR2 SQIVND (reference sequence). The V end was cut by 4 bases, the J end by 6 bases, with 18 bases between. The CDR3 region has the DNA TGTGCCAGTAGTACCTTCTCTACAGGGAAACATGGCTACACCTTC. Residues: CASSTFSTGKHGYTF. The variable domain in full, with the rest retrieved from reference TRBV19 and TRBJ1-2, is DGGITQSPKYLFRKEGQNVTLSCEQNLNHDAMYWYRQDPGQGLRLIYYSQIVNDFQKGDIAEGYSVSREKKESFPLTVTSAQKNPTAFYLCASSTFSTGKHGYTFGSGTRLTVV.

The V and J genes are TRBV7-9 and TRBJ2-1, with 7 positions matching TRBD2. The CDR3 loop spans 15 amino acids. Germline V lookup: CDR1 SEHNR, CDR2 FQNEAQ (reference sequence). V was clipped by 1 base and J by 8 bases; unmatched bases: 8. The chain's CDR3 is CASSLDPAGPHEQFF. In DNA form, the CDR3 reads TGTGCCAGCAGCTTAGACCCAGCGGGGCCGCATGAGCAGTTCTTC.

In DNA form, the CDR3 reads TGTGCCAGCCACAGGGGAGGCGAAAAACTGTTTTTT. Translation: CASHRGGEKLFF. This sequence joins TRBV25-1 and TRBJ1-4, with TRBD1 matching over 7 bases. The CDR3 runs 12 residues. J gave up 8 bases and V 8 bases, and 5 bases lay outside the gene matches. Germline V gene lookup returns CDR1 MGHDK and CDR2 SYGVNS.

J is TRBJ2-7 and V is TRBV11-3, with TRBD1 matching 8 bases. The junction had 3 bases not matched to a gene; V was cut back by 5 bases and J by 6 bases. Germline-derived CDR1 and CDR2 are SGHNT and YENEEA. The CDR3 runs 12 residues. The chain's CDR3 is CASSQQGGEQYF. DNA of the CDR3: TGTGCCAGCAGCCAACAGGGGGGCGAGCAGTACTTC.

The V call is TRBV6-5, the J call TRBJ2-7; 10 bases fit TRBD2. The trim removed 6 bases at V and 0 bases at J, leaving 5 bases unmatched. The CDR3 consists of 15 residues. CDR1 and CDR2 from the germline V gene are MNHEY and SVGAGI. The CDR3 DNA sequence: TGTGCCAGCAGCACTAGCGGGGCTAGCTCCTACGAGCAGTACTTC. Protein: CASSTSGASSYEQYF.

CDR3 in amino acids: CASRTTFYEQYF. In DNA, the CDR3 is TGTGCCAGCCGGACTACTTTCTACGAGCAGTACTTC. The rearrangement links TRBV6-5 to TRBJ2-7; perhaps TRBD2 as D (6 bases). The CDR3 contains 12 residues. CDR1 MNHEY and CDR2 SVGAGI come from the germline V gene. V was shortened by 8 bases and J by 3 bases, with 11 bases between the two germline ends.